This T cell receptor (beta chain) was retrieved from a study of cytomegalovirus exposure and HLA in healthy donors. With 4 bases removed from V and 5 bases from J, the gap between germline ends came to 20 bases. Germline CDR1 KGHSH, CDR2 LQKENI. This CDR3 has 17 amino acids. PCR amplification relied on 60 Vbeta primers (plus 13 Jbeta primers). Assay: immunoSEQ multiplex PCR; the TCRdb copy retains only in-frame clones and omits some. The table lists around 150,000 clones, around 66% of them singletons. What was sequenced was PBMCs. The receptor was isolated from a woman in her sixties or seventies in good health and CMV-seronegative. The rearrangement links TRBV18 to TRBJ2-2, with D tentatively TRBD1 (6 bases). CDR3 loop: CASSLKQGTARTGELFF. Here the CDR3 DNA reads TGTGCCAGCTCACTAAAACAGGGTACCGCGAGGACCGGGGAGCTGTTTTTT.